This TCR beta chain emerged from a study of monozygotic twins with inflammatory bowel disease. Study outcomes and limitations: T cell subtypes that differed could not be told apart. Sharing of clonotypes with others was lower in IBD patients than in healthy twins, and this was especially so with disease activity.

Every TCR library consumed roughly 3,500 ng of total RNA. TCRdb re-called the 5' RACE reads; one entry per CDR3 protein, DNA not given. The specimen's table records 190,000 or so distinct CDR3 sequences. The CDR3 is 13 residues long. CDR1 and CDR2 from the germline V gene are LNHDA and SQIVND (reference sequence). Remarks on this clonotype: Its antigen is not known.

Sequenced input: blood. The receptor was derived from a human donor with ulcerative colitis or Crohn's disease, or a healthy co-twin of an affected twin (not recorded which). V and J are TRBV19 and TRBJ2-7; TCRdb's D call, TRBD1, is unchecked because there is no DNA. CDR3 region: CASTGTGSYEQYF.